The T cell receptor (beta chain) under discussion was sequenced for a study of blood T cell repertoires in COVID-19. In the study's own analysis: Scientists estimated how many nucleated cells there were by amplifying reference gene primers. Sequencing was performed with immunoSEQ multiplex PCR; in TCRdb, only in-frame clones are kept and a portion is missing. Clone size and the V and J calls come from that table; the DNA yielded D and trimming. The sample records tens of thousands of clones, around 90% being singletons. There are 15 residues in the CDR3. In germline, CDR1 is SGHTA, CDR2 FQGNSA. Trimming shortened V by 5 bases and J by 5 bases, and 16 bases separated the two germline ends.

The chain has TRBV7-2 and TRBJ1-5; maybe TRBD1 (5 bases). This TCR was recovered from an elderly woman with active or convalescent COVID-19. The sample comprised peripheral blood. CDR3 nucleotides: TGTGCCAGCAGCGTCAACGCGGGGGGATATCAGCCCCAGCATTTT. As protein: CASSVNAGGYQPQHF.